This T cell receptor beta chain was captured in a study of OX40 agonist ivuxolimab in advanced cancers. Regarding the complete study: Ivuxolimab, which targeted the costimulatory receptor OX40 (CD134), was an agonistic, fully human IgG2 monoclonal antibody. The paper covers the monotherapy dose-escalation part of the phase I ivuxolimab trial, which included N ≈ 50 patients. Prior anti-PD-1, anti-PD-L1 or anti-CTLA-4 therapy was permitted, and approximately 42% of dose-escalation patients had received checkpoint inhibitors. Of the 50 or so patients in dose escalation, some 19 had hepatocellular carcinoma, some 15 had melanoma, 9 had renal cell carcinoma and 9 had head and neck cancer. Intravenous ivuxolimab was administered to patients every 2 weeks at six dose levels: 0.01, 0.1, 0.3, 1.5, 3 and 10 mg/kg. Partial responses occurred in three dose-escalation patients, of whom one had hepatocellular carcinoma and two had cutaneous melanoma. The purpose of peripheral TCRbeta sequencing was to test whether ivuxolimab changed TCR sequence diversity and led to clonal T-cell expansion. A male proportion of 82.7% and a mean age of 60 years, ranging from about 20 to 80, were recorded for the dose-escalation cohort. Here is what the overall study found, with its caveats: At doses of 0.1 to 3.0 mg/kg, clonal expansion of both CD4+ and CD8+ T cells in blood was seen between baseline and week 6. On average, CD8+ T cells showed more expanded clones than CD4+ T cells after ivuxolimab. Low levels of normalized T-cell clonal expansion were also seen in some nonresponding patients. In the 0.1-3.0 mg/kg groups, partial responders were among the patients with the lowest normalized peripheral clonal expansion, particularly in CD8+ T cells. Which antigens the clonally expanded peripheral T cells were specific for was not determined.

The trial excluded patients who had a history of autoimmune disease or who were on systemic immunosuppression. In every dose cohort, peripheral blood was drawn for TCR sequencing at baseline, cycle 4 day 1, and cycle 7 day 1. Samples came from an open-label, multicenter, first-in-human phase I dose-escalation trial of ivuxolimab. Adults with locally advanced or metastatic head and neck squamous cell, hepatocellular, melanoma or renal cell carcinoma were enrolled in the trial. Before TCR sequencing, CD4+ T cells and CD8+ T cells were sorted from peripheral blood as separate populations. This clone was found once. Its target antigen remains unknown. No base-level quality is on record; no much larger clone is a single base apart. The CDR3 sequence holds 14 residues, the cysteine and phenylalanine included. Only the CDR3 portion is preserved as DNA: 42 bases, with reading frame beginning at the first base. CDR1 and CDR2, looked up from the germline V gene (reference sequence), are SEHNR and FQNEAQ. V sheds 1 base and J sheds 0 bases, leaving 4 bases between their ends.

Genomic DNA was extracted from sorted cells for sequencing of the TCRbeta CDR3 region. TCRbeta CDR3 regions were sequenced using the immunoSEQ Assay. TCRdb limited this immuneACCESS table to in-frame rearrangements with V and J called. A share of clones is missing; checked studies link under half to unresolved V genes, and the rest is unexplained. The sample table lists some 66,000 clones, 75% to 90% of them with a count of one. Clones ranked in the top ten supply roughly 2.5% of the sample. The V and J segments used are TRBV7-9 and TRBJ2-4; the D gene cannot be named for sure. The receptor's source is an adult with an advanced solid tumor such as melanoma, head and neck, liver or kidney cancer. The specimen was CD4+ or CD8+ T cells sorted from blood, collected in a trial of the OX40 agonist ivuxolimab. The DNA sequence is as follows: TGTGCCAGCAGCTTAGACCTAGCCAAAAACATTCAGTACTTC. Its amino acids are CASSLDLAKNIQYF. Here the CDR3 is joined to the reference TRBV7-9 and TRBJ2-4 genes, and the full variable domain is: DTGVSQNPRHKITKRGQNVTFRCDPISEHNRLYWYRQTLGQGPEFLTYFQNEAQLEKSRLLSDRFSAERPKGSFSTLEIQRTEQGDSAMYLCASSLDLAKNIQYFGAGTRLSVL.